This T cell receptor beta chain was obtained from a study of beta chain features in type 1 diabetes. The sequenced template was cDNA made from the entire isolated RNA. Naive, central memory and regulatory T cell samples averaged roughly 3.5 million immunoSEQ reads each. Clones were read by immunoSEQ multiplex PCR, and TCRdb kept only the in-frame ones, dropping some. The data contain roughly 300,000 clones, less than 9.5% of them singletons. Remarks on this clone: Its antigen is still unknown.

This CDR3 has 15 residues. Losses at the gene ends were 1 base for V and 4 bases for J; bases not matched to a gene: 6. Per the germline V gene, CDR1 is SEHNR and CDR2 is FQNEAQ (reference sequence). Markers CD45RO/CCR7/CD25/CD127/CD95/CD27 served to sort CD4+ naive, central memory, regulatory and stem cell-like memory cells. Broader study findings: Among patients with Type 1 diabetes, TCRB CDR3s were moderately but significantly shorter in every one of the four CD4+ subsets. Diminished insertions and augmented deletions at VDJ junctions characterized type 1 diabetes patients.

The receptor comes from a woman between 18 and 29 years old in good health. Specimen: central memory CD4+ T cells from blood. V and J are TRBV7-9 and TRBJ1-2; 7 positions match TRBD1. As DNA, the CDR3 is TGTGCCAGCAGCTTAGAGGGCAGGGGGTCCTATGGCTACACCTTC. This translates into CASSLEGRGSYGYTF.